Following are 4 T cell receptor beta chains from one sample sequenced in a study of blood T cells in healthy people across ages. The use of a sample-barcoded 5' primer and a J-beta primer mix characterized a second PCR of about 7 to 12 cycles. TCRdb re-derived calls from the 5' RACE reads in MiXCR, one entry per CDR3 protein. This sample has 800,000 or so distinct CDR3 sequences, with more than 35% found just once. The sample taken for sequencing was blood. The receptors were gathered from a man older than 75 in good health.

This chain connects TRBV18 to TRBJ1-2; a weak D match, TRBD1 (5 bases). The V end lost 3 bases, the J end lost 0 bases, and 20 bases lay between the germline ends. CDR1 and CDR2 from the germline V gene are KGHSH and LQKENI. The CDR3 runs 18 residues. The CDR3 spells CASSPVTERYITNYGYTF. The CDR3 DNA reads TGTGCCAGCTCACCGGTGACAGAGAGATATATAACTAACTATGGCTACACCTTC. The full variable domain, in which reference TRBV18 and TRBJ1-2 provide the parts outside the CDR3, is NAGVMQNPRHLVRRRGQEARLRCSPMKGHSHVYWYRQLPEEGLKFMVYLQKENIIDESGMPKERFSAEFPKEGPSILRIQQVVRGDSAAYFCASSPVTERYITNYGYTFGSGTRLTVV.

This clonotype is a singleton in its sample. CDR3 protein: CSAFPGEGRTGELFF. The CDR3 DNA follows: TGCAGTGCTTTTCCGGGGGAAGGGCGGACCGGGGAGCTGTTTTTT. The chain recombines TRBV20-1 with TRBJ2-2, with D maybe TRBD2 (6 bases). This CDR3 has 15 residues. V gave up 5 bases and J gave up 5 bases, with 18 bases separating them. The V gene's germline CDR1 is DFQATT and CDR2 SNEGSKA (reference sequence).

There are a few counts of this clonotype. This may be a read error, as it is one base from a much larger clone. In DNA form, the CDR3 reads TGTGCCAGCACCCAAAGGGGAGGGCTTGGTGGCTACACCTTC. Its translation is CASTQRGGLGGYTF. This chain joins TRBV12-3 or TRBV12-4 and TRBJ1-2, with D maybe TRBD1 (5 bases). This CDR3 is 14 amino acids long. Trimming cost V 7 bases and J 7 bases, with 19 bases left between them.

This chain links TRBV12-3 or TRBV12-4 with TRBJ1-1; TRBD1 is a possible D gene (6 bases). V dropped 7 bases and J dropped 4 bases, with 25 bases sitting between them. CDR3 length: 17 amino acids. As DNA, the CDR3 is TGTGCCAGCACCGATCCCCGCGACAGGTCCCTTCCCACTGAAGCTTTCTTT. This gives the protein CASTDPRDRSLPTEAFF.